This is a list of T cell receptor beta chains from one sample in a study of blood T cell repertoires in COVID-19. Profiled with immunoSEQ multiplex PCR; TCRdb holds only in-frame clones, not every one. The table includes about 170,000 clones, over 70% detected once. Source material: PBMCs or T cells enriched from blood (not recorded which). These receptors were collected from a woman between 50 and 59 years old in a cohort exposed to, infected with or recovered from COVID-19 (not recorded which). CDR3s include the opening cysteine and the closing phenylalanine or tryptophan. A D gene is named only where the DNA matches it firmly. Expanded clones get a size class; other rows say once, few or many, or leave the size out.

V	D	size	J	length	CDR3	DNA
TRBV3-1/TRBV3-2	.	.	TRBJ2-7	13	CASSPPYSYEQYF	TGTGCCAGCAGCCCCCCTTACTCTTACGAGCAGTACTTC
TRBV28	TRBD1	.	TRBJ1-1	15	CASSFQGVGYTEAFF	TGTGCCAGCAGTTTTCAGGGGGTCGGGTACACTGAAGCTTTCTTT
TRBV5-4	TRBD1	.	TRBJ2-7	14	CASSFRQGTYEQYF	TGTGCCAGCAGCTTCCGACAGGGGACCTACGAGCAGTACTTC
TRBV5-6	TRBD1	.	TRBJ1-6	15	CASSLDRGQNSPLHF	TGTGCCAGCAGCTTGGACAGGGGTCAAAATTCACCCCTCCACTTT
TRBV6-4	TRBD1	many	TRBJ2-2	13	CASSDSGQGELFF	TGTGCCAGCAGTGACTCGGGACAGGGGGAGCTGTTTTTT
TRBV6-6	.	once	TRBJ1-3	15	CASSPGTRAGNTIYF	TGTGCCAGCAGCCCCGGGACTCGGGCTGGAAACACCATATATTTT
TRBV11-2	.	.	TRBJ1-5	15	CASSLNGQGPQPQHF	TGTGCCAGCAGCTTAAATGGGCAGGGTCCCCAGCCCCAGCATTTT
TRBV11-2	.	.	TRBJ2-2	14	CASSLTTTSGELFF	TGTGCCAGCAGCTTAACGACAACCTCGGGGGAGCTGTTTTTT
TRBV6-6	.	.	TRBJ1-3	14	CATDLGEDGNTIYF	TGTGCCACCGACCTGGGGGAGGATGGAAACACCATATATTTT
TRBV13	.	.	TRBJ1-1	16	CASSSVGGEVNTEAFF	TGTGCCAGCAGCTCCGTCGGAGGTGAGGTGAACACTGAAGCTTTCTTT
TRBV3-1/TRBV3-2	TRBD1	.	TRBJ1-4	14	CASSLGTGSRGLFF	TGTGCCAGCAGCCTAGGGACAGGGTCCCGGGGGCTGTTTTTT
TRBV5-1	TRBD1	.	TRBJ1-4	15	CASSSGQPTNEKLFF	TGCGCCAGCAGCTCGGGACAGCCAACTAATGAAAAACTGTTTTTT
TRBV5-1	.	.	TRBJ1-1	14	CASSLYDRGTEAFF	TGCGCCAGCAGCTTGTATGACAGAGGCACTGAAGCTTTCTTT
TRBV19	TRBD1	.	TRBJ1-1	13	CASRDRGNTEAFF	TGTGCCAGTAGGGACAGGGGGAACACTGAAGCTTTCTTT
TRBV19	TRBD1	.	TRBJ1-3	15	CASSTGTGQGNTIYF	TGTGCCAGTAGTACCGGGACAGGGCAAGGAAACACCATATATTTT
TRBV5-1	.	few	TRBJ1-1	14	CASSLLSGNTEAFF	TGCGCCAGCAGCTTGTTGTCCGGGAACACTGAAGCTTTCTTT
TRBV28	.	.	TRBJ1-1	14	CASSTPALAAEAFF	TGTGCCAGCAGCACTCCAGCGCTCGCGGCTGAAGCTTTCTTT
TRBV6-2/TRBV6-3	TRBD1	.	TRBJ1-6	18	CASSFGGQPSSYNSPLHF	TGTGCCAGCAGCTTCGGGGGACAGCCGAGCTCCTATAATTCACCCCTCCACTTT
TRBV6-5	.	.	TRBJ1-5	13	CASSLGQYQPQHF	TGTGCCAGCAGTCTTGGACAATATCAGCCCCAGCATTTT
TRBV28	.	.	TRBJ2-3	15	CASSLATAFTDTQYF	TGTGCCAGCAGTCTCGCGACAGCTTTCACAGATACGCAGTATTTT
TRBV2	.	.	TRBJ1-5	17	CASTYRLEPYSNQPQHF	TGTGCCAGCACCTATAGACTAGAACCTTATAGCAATCAGCCCCAGCATTTT
TRBV28	.	.	TRBJ2-7	14	CASSLGAGVGEQYF	TGTGCCAGCAGTTTAGGGGCAGGGGTCGGCGAGCAGTACTTC
TRBV9	TRBD2	few	TRBJ2-3	20	CASSVTPSGGALINTDTQYF	TGTGCCAGCAGCGTAACTCCTAGCGGGGGGGCCCTCATTAACACAGATACGCAGTATTTT
TRBV3-1/TRBV3-2	.	.	TRBJ2-2	14	CASRGGWNTGELFF	TGTGCCAGCCGTGGCGGGTGGAACACCGGGGAGCTGTTTTTT
TRBV11-2	.	.	TRBJ1-2	11	CASSSGYGYTF	TGTGCCAGCAGCTCAGGGTATGGCTACACCTTC
TRBV5-6	.	.	TRBJ2-5	14	CASSLGLPGETQYF	TGTGCCAGCAGCTTGGGGCTTCCGGGGGAGACCCAGTACTTC
TRBV11-3	TRBD2	.	TRBJ2-7	15	CASSLGRESWYEQYF	TGTGCCAGCAGCTTAGGGCGGGAGTCCTGGTACGAGCAGTACTTC
TRBV2	.	.	TRBJ1-5	12	CASGAGNQPQHF	TGTGCCAGCGGGGCGGGGAATCAGCCCCAGCATTTT
TRBV19	TRBD2	.	TRBJ2-1	17	CASSGSSGGTSYNEQFF	TGTGCCAGTAGTGGATCTAGCGGGGGGACTTCCTACAATGAGCAGTTCTTC
TRBV19	.	.	TRBJ1-3	16	CASSIADRPSGNTIYF	TGTGCCAGTAGTATAGCCGACAGACCCTCTGGAAACACCATATATTTT
TRBV7-2	TRBD2	.	TRBJ2-1	16	CASSLDPPGLTNEQFF	TGTGCCAGCAGCTTAGACCCCCCGGGACTAACGAATGAGCAGTTCTTC
TRBV29-1	.	.	TRBJ1-1	12	CSVVGRVTEAFF	TGCAGCGTTGTGGGCAGGGTAACTGAAGCTTTCTTT
TRBV28	TRBD1	medium-sized	TRBJ1-3	15	CASSSGQGAGNTIYF	TGTGCCAGCAGCTCAGGCCAGGGGGCTGGAAACACCATATATTTT
TRBV4-1	TRBD2	.	TRBJ2-1	16	CASSQDLGGIYNEQFF	TGCGCCAGCAGCCAAGATTTGGGGGGGATTTACAATGAGCAGTTCTTC
TRBV5-4	.	.	TRBJ1-2	13	CASSPTVLFGYTF	TGTGCCAGCAGCCCTACAGTTCTCTTCGGCTACACCTTC
TRBV27	TRBD2	.	TRBJ2-2	17	CASSFGQAGANTGELFF	TGTGCCAGCAGTTTTGGCCAAGCGGGAGCGAACACCGGGGAGCTGTTTTTT
TRBV4-1	.	.	TRBJ2-1	14	CASSQDEEYNEQFF	TGCGCCAGCAGCCAAGATGAAGAGTACAATGAGCAGTTCTTC
TRBV27	TRBD1	few	TRBJ1-1	16	CASSSLTGGTNTEAFF	TGTGCCAGCAGTTCCCTGACAGGGGGGACGAACACTGAAGCTTTCTTT
TRBV30	TRBD2	.	TRBJ2-1	15	CAWSVSTSGWGEQFF	TGTGCCTGGAGTGTATCGACTAGCGGTTGGGGGGAGCAGTTCTTC
TRBV5-5	.	once	TRBJ1-3	14	CASSLTPGGNTIYF	TGTGCCAGCAGCTTGACGCCGGGAGGAAACACCATATATTTT
TRBV19	TRBD1	.	TRBJ1-5	14	CASSNRQGGQPQHF	TGTGCCAGTAGTAATAGACAGGGGGGACAGCCCCAGCATTTT
TRBV27	TRBD1	once	TRBJ1-2	15	CASSLYSGGNYGYTF	TGTGCCAGCAGTTTATATTCAGGGGGCAACTATGGCTACACCTTC
TRBV5-6	.	.	TRBJ2-5	16	CASSRVTPRDGVTQYF	TGTGCCAGCAGTCGTGTGACCCCCAGGGATGGTGTTACCCAGTACTTC
TRBV10-3	TRBD2	.	TRBJ2-1	16	CAISESGLAGGHEQFF	TGTGCCATCAGTGAGTCTGGCCTAGCGGGAGGACATGAGCAGTTCTTC
TRBV5-8	.	.	TRBJ2-7	15	CASSSLSDPSYEQYF	TGTGCCAGCAGCTCGCTAAGCGACCCCTCCTACGAGCAGTACTTC
TRBV5-1	.	.	TRBJ2-5	14	CASSLASPEETQYF	TGCGCCAGCAGCTTGGCTAGCCCGGAAGAGACCCAGTACTTC
TRBV6-5	TRBD1	.	TRBJ2-7	14	CASSPRDRSNEQYF	TGTGCCAGCAGTCCCCGGGACAGGTCCAACGAGCAGTACTTC
TRBV7-3	TRBD1	once	TRBJ1-2	13	CASSRGQGYGYTF	TGTGCCAGCAGCCGGGGACAGGGTTATGGCTACACCTTC
TRBV7-8	.	.	TRBJ2-7	15	CASSLEGGSGYEQYF	TGTGCCAGCAGCTTAGAAGGCGGTAGCGGCTACGAGCAGTACTTC
TRBV29-1	.	.	TRBJ1-4	14	CSVEFGGTNEKLFF	TGCAGCGTTGAGTTCGGAGGGACTAATGAAAAACTGTTTTTT
TRBV5-3	.	.	TRBJ1-3	16	CARSLDKTDTGNTIYF	TGTGCCAGAAGCTTGGATAAGACAGACACTGGAAACACCATATATTTT
TRBV6-4	TRBD1	few	TRBJ2-3	14	CASSQTGDTDTQYF	TGTGCCAGCAGCCAAACAGGGGACACAGATACGCAGTATTTT
TRBV7-9	TRBD1	.	TRBJ1-1	14	CASSLGQENTEAFF	TGTGCCAGCAGCCTGGGACAGGAGAACACTGAAGCTTTCTTT
TRBV5-1	TRBD1	.	TRBJ1-3	16	CASSSTGVASGNTIYF	TGCGCCAGCAGCTCGACAGGGGTCGCCTCTGGAAACACCATATATTTT
TRBV11-2	.	.	TRBJ1-2	14	CASSWGGPNYGYTF	TGTGCCAGCAGCTGGGGGGGGCCTAACTATGGCTACACCTTC
TRBV25-1	.	.	TRBJ1-2	13	CASSAGTNYGYTF	TGTGCCAGCAGTGCGGGAACTAACTATGGCTACACCTTC
TRBV28	TRBD1	few	TRBJ2-5	16	CASSTGSRGRGETQYF	TGTGCCAGCAGCACGGGGAGCAGGGGGCGAGGTGAGACCCAGTACTTC
TRBV6-5	TRBD2	.	TRBJ2-3	13	CASSYVGSGDPYF	TGTGCCAGCAGTTACGTCGGTAGCGGGGACCCGTATTTT
TRBV18	TRBD1	.	TRBJ1-1	15	CASSPTGAGGTEAFF	TGTGCCAGCTCACCGACCGGGGCAGGGGGGACTGAAGCTTTCTTT